Presented here are 13 T cell receptor beta chains from one specimen sequenced in a study of metastatic and nonmetastatic thyroid tumors. Until they underwent thyroid surgery, no patient had received any treatment. TCRdb re-clonotyped the PCR reads through MiXCR. The data contain about 27,000 clones, roughly 14% of them singletons. Source material: blood. Every receptor here comes from a male donor with papillary thyroid cancer or a benign thyroid nodule (not recorded which). Some clones in this sample may be carry-over from other donors' samples.

This clone was counted ten times or more. The chain combines TRBV18 with TRBJ2-7; D possibly uses TRBD1 or TRBD2 (5 bases each). The V gene lost 3 bases and the J gene lost 0 bases, with 15 bases spanning the gap. The CDR3 consists of 16 residues. The germline V gene encodes CDR1 KGHSH and CDR2 LQKENI. CDR3 DNA: TGTGCCAGCTCACCGGCCCCGGGACGGGCCTCCTACGAGCAGTACTTC. Residues: CASSPAPGRASYEQYF.

About this clone itself: A junction end diverges from the germline sequence, so it may reflect a read error. The J gene is TRBJ2-1, the V gene TRBV4-2, with D uncertain. CDR1 is LGHNA, CDR2 YNFKEQ, per germline. The CDR3 has 12 amino acids. Here the CDR3 DNA reads TGTGCCAGCAGCAAAGAACTGAATGAGCAGTCCTTC. This translates into CASSKELNEQSF.

This clone was seen repeatedly, ten times or more. The rearrangement links TRBV6-1 to TRBJ1-5; D is possibly TRBD1 (5 bases). This CDR3 is built from 15 residues. Per the germline V gene, CDR1 is MNHNS and CDR2 is SASEGT. With 5 bases removed from V and 4 bases from J, the gap between germline ends came to 15 bases. This CDR3 is CASSSTTDPNQPQHF. CDR3 coding DNA: TGTGCCAGCAGTTCGACGACAGACCCTAATCAGCCCCAGCATTTT.

This clone was detected ten times or more. V gene TRBV12-3 or TRBV12-4 combines with J gene TRBJ2-1, with 8 bases matching TRBD1. Losses at the gene ends were 1 base for V and 0 bases for J; bases not matched to a gene: 5. The CDR3 extends over 17 amino acids. This CDR3 reads CASSLVGGQDSYNEQFF. The CDR3 DNA follows: TGTGCCAGCAGTTTAGTAGGGGGACAGGACTCCTACAATGAGCAGTTCTTC.

By sample share, this clone is medium-sized. The chain links TRBV19 to TRBJ1-1; D gene ambiguous. The CDR3 is made up of 14 amino acids. Germline V gene lookup returns CDR1 LNHDA and CDR2 SQIVND (reference sequence). V lost 0 bases and J lost 3, with 8 bases in between. CDR3 in amino acids: CASSIDLADTEAFF. CDR3 bases: TGTGCCAGTAGTATAGATTTGGCGGACACTGAAGCTTTCTTT.

Ten or more counts support this clone. This chain links TRBV3-1 with TRBJ1-1; D is perhaps TRBD1 (5 bases). Germline CDR1 LGHDT, CDR2 YNNKEL (reference sequence). This CDR3 region has 14 residues. V lost 4 bases and J 5 bases, leaving 14 bases between the germline ends. DNA of the CDR3: TGTGCCAGCAGCCCCAGGGCGGAGGGGACTGAAGCTTTCTTT. Translated: CASSPRAEGTEAFF.

The V call is TRBV4-1, the J call TRBJ2-1, with TRBD1 matching over 10 bases. Germline trimming cut 4 bases from V and 4 bases from J; bases unmatched to any gene: 7. Germline V CDR1 and CDR2: MGHRA, YSYEKL. The length of the CDR3 is 16 residues. The CDR3 DNA reads TGCGCCAGCAGCCTGGGAGAGGGACAGGGGTACAATGAGCAGTTCTTC. Its translation: CASSLGEGQGYNEQFF.

There are many counts of this clone. J is TRBJ2-5 and V is TRBV10-1; 8 bases align to TRBD2. This CDR3 contains 12 residues. CDR1 WNHNN and CDR2 SYGVQD come from the germline V gene (reference sequence). The CDR3 nucleotides read TGCAGCCCTTGGGGCGGGAGGGAGACCCAGTACTTC. It codes for CSPWGGRETQYF.

On this clone itself: The sample contains more than one DNA sequence encoding this CDR3. The chain joins TRBV18 to TRBJ2-7; TRBD2 might be the D (5 bases). There are 15 residues in the CDR3. Trimming left V 4 bases short and J 3 bases short, with 16 bases between. Per germline, CDR1 KGHSH and CDR2 LQKENI. CDR3 nucleotides: TGTGCCAGCTCACTCGAGAACGGAGGTGGCTACGAGCAGTACTTC. This sequence encodes CASSLENGGGYEQYF.

Details on this clone: This could be a read error, since a much larger clone is one nucleotide away. The V and J genes are TRBV3-1 and TRBJ2-4; D is uncertain. The CDR3 has 17 residues. Looked up from germline, CDR1 is LGHDT and CDR2 is YNNKEL (reference sequence). For the CDR3, the DNA is TGTGTCAGCAGCCAAGATGCGGTTCGGTGGACCAAAAACATTCAGTACTTC. Protein sequence: CVSSQDAVRWTKNIQYF.

In its sample, this clone was seen many times. The chain carries TRBV6-5 and TRBJ2-7; 10 bases are shared with TRBD2. Germline assignment: CDR1 MNHEY and CDR2 SVGAGI. The ends lost 2 bases at V and 3 bases at J; junction bases unmatched: 1. This CDR3 contains 14 residues. DNA of the CDR3: TGTGCCAGCAGTTACGGACTAGCGGACTACGAGCAGTACTTC. Translating it yields CASSYGLADYEQYF.

This clone was seen many times. The chain is built from TRBV30 and TRBJ1-5, with 7 bases lining up with TRBD1. The J segment lost 3 bases and the V segment lost 2 bases, leaving 4 bases of the junction unmatched. The germline V gene has CDR1 GTSNPN and CDR2 SVGIG (reference sequence). The CDR3 runs 14 residues. In DNA form, the CDR3 reads TGTGCCTGGAGTATAGGGGGCTCCAATCAGCCCCAGCATTTT. The encoded protein is CAWSIGGSNQPQHF.

This clone showed up many times. This chain links TRBV20-1 with TRBJ2-1; D is perhaps TRBD2 (6 bases). The CDR3 covers 14 residues. Germline loops: CDR1 DFQATT, CDR2 SNEGSKA (reference sequence). V shed 5 bases and J shed 6 bases, with 17 bases lying between them. In DNA form, the CDR3 reads TGCAGTGCTGGCGGGGTCGCTAGCTTCAATGAGCAGTTCTTC. It is translated as CSAGGVASFNEQFF.